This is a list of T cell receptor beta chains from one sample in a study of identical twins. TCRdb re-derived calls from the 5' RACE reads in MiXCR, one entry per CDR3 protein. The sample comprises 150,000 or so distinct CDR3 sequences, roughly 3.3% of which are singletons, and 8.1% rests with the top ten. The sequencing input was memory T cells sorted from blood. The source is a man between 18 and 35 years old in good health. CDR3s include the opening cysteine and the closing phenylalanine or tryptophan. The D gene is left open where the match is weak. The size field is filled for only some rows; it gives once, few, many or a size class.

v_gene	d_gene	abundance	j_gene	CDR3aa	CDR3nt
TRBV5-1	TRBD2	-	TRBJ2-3	CASSLWGLAGPDTQYF	TGCGCCAGCAGCTTGTGGGGACTAGCGGGTCCAGATACGCAGTATTTT
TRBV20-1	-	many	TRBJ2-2	CSARLKGATGELFF	TGCAGTGCTAGATTAAAGGGAGCAACCGGGGAGCTGTTTTTT
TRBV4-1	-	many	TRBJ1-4	CASSQWERGGEKLFF	TGCGCCAGCAGCCAATGGGAGAGGGGTGGCGAAAAACTGTTTTTT
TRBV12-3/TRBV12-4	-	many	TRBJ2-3	CASSFLQGSTDTQYF	TGTGCCAGCAGTTTTCTCCAGGGGAGCACAGATACGCAGTATTTT
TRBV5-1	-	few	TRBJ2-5	CASSPTGSGGETQYF	TGCGCCAGCAGCCCGACAGGGTCGGGGGGGGAGACCCAGTACTTC
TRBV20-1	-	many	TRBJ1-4	CSARQPSGANEKLFF	TGCAGTGCTAGACAACCCTCCGGAGCAAATGAAAAACTGTTTTTT
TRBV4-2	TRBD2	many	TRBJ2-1	CASSPRTSGNTRDEQFF	TGTGCCAGCAGCCCGCGGACTAGCGGGAATACTCGGGATGAGCAGTTCTTC
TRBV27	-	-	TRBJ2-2	CASKKWGEPETVGELFF	TGTGCCAGCAAAAAATGGGGCGAACCCGAGACGGTCGGGGAGCTGTTTTTT
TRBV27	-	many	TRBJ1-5	CASSSGRGNSNQPQHF	TGTGCCAGCAGTTCCGGGAGGGGCAATAGCAATCAGCCCCAGCATTTT
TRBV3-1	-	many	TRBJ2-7	CASSQEGSYEQYF	TGTGCCAGCAGCCAAGAAGGATCCTACGAGCAGTACTTC
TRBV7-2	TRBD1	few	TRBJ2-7	CASSLEGQGPGEQYF	TGTGCCAGCAGCTTAGAGGGACAGGGTCCCGGCGAGCAGTACTTC
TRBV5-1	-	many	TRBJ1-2	CASSFDSTYGYTF	TGCGCCAGCAGCTTCGACAGCACCTATGGCTACACCTTC
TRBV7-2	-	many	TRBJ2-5	CASSHDVQETQYF	TGTGCCAGCAGCCACGATGTTCAAGAGACCCAGTACTTC
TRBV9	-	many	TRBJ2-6	CASSVGGANVLTF	TGTGCCAGCAGCGTAGGTGGGGCCAACGTCCTGACTTTC
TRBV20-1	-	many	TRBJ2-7	CSALQEGHEQYF	TGCAGTGCTCTCCAGGAGGGCCACGAGCAGTACTTC
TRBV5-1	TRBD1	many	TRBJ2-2	CASSDRQGGTGELFF	TGCGCCAGCAGCGACCGACAGGGTGGGACCGGGGAGCTGTTTTTT
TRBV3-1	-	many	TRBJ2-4	CASSKTNRYSIQYF	TGTGCCAGCAGCAAGACGAACAGGTATTCCATTCAGTACTTC
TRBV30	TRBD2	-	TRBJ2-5	CAWSVGGSQETQYF	TGTGCCTGGAGTGTGGGAGGGAGTCAGGAGACCCAGTACTTC
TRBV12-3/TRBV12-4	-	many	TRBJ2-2	CASRTGLTGELFF	TGTGCCAGCAGAACGGGGTTGACCGGGGAGCTGTTTTTT
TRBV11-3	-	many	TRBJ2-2	CASSRGATNTGELFF	TGTGCCAGCTCCCGTGGAGCGACGAACACCGGGGAGCTGTTTTTT
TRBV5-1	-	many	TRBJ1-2	CASSKDINYGYTF	TGCGCCAGCAGCAAAGACATAAACTATGGCTACACCTTC
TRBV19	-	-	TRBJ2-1	CASSDRRAGSWSYNEQFF	TGTGCCAGTAGTGACCGACGAGCCGGGAGTTGGTCCTACAATGAGCAGTTCTTC
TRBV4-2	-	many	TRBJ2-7	CASSRAGEDEQYF	TGTGCCAGCAGCCGCGCGGGTGAAGACGAGCAGTACTTC
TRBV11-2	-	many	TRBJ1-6	CASSFLRANSPLHF	TGTGCCAGCAGCTTCCTACGAGCGAACTCACCCCTCCACTTT
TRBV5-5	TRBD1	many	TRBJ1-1	CASSRQGAENEAFF	TGTGCCAGCAGCCGTCAGGGGGCAGAAAATGAAGCTTTCTTT
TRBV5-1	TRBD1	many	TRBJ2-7	CASSLGRGKSYEQYF	TGCGCCAGCAGCTTGGGCAGGGGGAAGAGCTACGAGCAGTACTTC
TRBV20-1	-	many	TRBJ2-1	CSATPLAIYNEQFF	TGCAGTGCTACCCCCCTAGCGATATACAATGAGCAGTTCTTC
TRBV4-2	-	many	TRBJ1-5	CASSQGDSQGQPQHF	TGTGCCAGCAGCCAAGGGGACTCCCAGGGCCAGCCCCAGCATTTT
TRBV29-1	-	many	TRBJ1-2	CSVEVGVGYTF	TGCAGCGTTGAAGTGGGGGTCGGCTACACCTTC
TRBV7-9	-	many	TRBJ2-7	CASSLSGGNEQYF	TGTGCCAGCAGCCTGTCTGGGGGGAACGAGCAGTACTTC
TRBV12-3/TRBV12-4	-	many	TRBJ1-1	CASSLNFEAFF	TGTGCCAGCAGTTTAAACTTTGAAGCTTTCTTT
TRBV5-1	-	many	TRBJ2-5	CASSNGLLQETQYF	TGCGCCAGCAGCAATGGACTGTTACAAGAGACCCAGTACTTC
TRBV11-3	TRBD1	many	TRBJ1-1	CASSLAEGRGGTEAFF	TGTGCCAGCAGCTTAGCGGAAGGCAGGGGGGGGACTGAAGCTTTCTTT
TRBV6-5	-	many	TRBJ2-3	CASRALTDTQYF	TGTGCCTCCCGTGCGCTCACAGATACGCAGTATTTT
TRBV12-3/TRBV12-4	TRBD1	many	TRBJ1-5	CASSLAGQIQPQHF	TGTGCCAGCAGTTTAGCGGGACAGATTCAGCCCCAGCATTTT
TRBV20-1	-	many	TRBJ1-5	CSARPGQSYQPQHF	TGCAGTGCTAGGCCCGGACAGTCATATCAGCCCCAGCATTTT
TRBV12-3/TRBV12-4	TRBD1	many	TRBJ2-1	CASSASAGGPYNEQFF	TGTGCCAGCAGTGCCTCCGCAGGGGGCCCCTACAATGAGCAGTTCTTC
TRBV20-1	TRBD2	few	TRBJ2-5	CSASLWGTSGAQETQYF	TGCAGTGCTAGTTTGTGGGGGACTAGCGGGGCACAAGAGACCCAGTACTTC
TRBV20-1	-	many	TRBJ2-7	CSARDREYEQYF	TGCAGTGCTAGAGATCGGGAGTACGAGCAGTACTTC
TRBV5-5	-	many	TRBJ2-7	CASSLTGHEQYF	TGTGCCAGCAGCCTGACAGGTCACGAGCAGTACTTC
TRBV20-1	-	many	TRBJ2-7	CSAPKLHTGLSSYEQYF	TGCAGTGCTCCTAAACTCCATACGGGACTTAGCTCCTACGAGCAGTACTTC
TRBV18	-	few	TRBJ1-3	CASSPPGGNTIYF	TGTGCCAGCTCACCACCGGGAGGGAACACCATATATTTT
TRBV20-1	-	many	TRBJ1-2	CSARVGGGDTF	TGCAGTGCTAGAGTCGGGGGAGGCGACACCTTC
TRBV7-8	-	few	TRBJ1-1	CASLPDRDTEAFF	TGTGCCAGCCTACCCGATAGGGACACTGAAGCTTTCTTT
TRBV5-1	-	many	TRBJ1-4	CASSATNEKLFF	TGCGCCAGCAGTGCAACTAATGAAAAACTGTTTTTT
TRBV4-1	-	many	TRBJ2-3	CASSQAVGRQAQYF	TGCGCCAGCAGCCAAGCGGTGGGGAGACAAGCGCAGTATTTT
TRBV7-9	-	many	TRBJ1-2	CASSSQGFGYGYTF	TGTGCCAGCAGCTCTCAGGGGTTTGGATATGGCTACACCTTC
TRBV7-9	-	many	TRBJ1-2	CASSFRASYGYTF	TGTGCCAGCAGCTTCCGGGCCTCATATGGCTACACCTTC
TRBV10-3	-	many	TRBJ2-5	CAISDTGNQETQYF	TGTGCCATCAGTGATACAGGGAACCAAGAGACCCAGTACTTC
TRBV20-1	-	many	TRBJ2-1	CSARAVEQFF	TGCAGTGCTAGAGCGGTGGAGCAGTTCTTC
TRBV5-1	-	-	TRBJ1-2	CASSLVGWGTNYGYTF	TGCGCCAGCAGCTTGGTGGGGTGGGGGACAAACTATGGCTACACCTTC